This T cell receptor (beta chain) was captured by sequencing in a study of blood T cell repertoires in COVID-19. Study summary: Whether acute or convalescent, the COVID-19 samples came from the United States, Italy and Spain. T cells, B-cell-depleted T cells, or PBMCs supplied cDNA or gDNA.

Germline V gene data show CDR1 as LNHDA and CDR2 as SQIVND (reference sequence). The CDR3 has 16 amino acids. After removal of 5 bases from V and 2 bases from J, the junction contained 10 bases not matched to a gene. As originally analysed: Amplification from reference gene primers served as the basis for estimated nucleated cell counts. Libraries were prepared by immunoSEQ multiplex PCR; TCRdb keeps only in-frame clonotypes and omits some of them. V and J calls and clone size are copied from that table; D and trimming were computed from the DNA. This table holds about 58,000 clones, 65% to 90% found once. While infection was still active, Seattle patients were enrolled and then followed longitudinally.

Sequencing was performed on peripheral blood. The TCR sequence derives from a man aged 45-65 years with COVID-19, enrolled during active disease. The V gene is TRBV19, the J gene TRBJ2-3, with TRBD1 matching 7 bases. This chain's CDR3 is CASSVTTGAFTDTQYF. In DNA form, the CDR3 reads TGTGCCAGTAGTGTTACCACAGGGGCTTTCACAGATACGCAGTATTTT.